Given below is one T cell receptor (beta chain) in context. This specimen comes from a study of blood T cell repertoires in COVID-19. Some clones are missing from TCRdb's copy, which holds only in-frame ones; the method was immunoSEQ multiplex PCR. The repertoire holds 85,000 to 120,000 clones, with roughly 92% as singletons. Patients at the Seattle site were enrolled during active infection and followed longitudinally. Germline assignment: CDR1 SGHDT and CDR2 YYEEEE. V lost 0 bases and J 2 bases, leaving 5 bases between the germline ends. CDR3 size: 13 residues. The sequence derives from a woman aged 45-65 years with COVID-19, enrolled during active disease. The V and J genes are TRBV5-6 and TRBJ1-2; no firm D call. The sequencing input was peripheral blood. The CDR3 DNA reads TGTGCCAGCAGCTTGGACCAGAACTATGGCTACACCTTC. It specifies CASSLDQNYGYTF. The full variable domain, rest sourced from reference TRBV5-6 and TRBJ1-2, is DAGVTQSPTHLIKTRGQQVTLRCSPKSGHDTVSWYQQALGQGPQFIFQYYEEEERQRGNFPDRFSGHQFPNYSSELNVNALLLGDSALYLCASSLDQNYGYTFGSGTRLTVV.